This T cell receptor (beta chain) was identified during a study of blood T cells in healthy people across ages. Findings of the study overall: Getting older went along with TCR beta diversity per million T cells dropping roughly linearly.

For the second PCR, which ran for about 6 to 11 cycles, a sample-barcoded 5' primer and a J-beta primer mix were used. Using its own MiXCR run on the 5' RACE reads, TCRdb lists one record per CDR3 protein. The table lists about 760,000 distinct CDR3 sequences, 20% to 25% of them singletons. Per-sample PBMC isolation yielded at least 6.5 million cells. This CDR3 is built from 15 residues. Trimming pared 10 bases from V and 1 base from J, leaving 18 bases between. Germline V gene sequence: CDR1 MDHEN, CDR2 SYDVKM. With regard to this clonotype: Antigen: not known.

These same records also appear under a second study, on T cells of mothers and their children.

Sequencing was carried out using blood. This TCR was sampled from a boy between 5 and 17 years old in good health. The J gene is TRBJ2-3, the V gene TRBV28, with D uncertain. CDR3 region: CAISRRPAGTDTQYF. DNA of the CDR3: TGTGCCATCTCCCGTAGGCCCGCGGGCACAGATACGCAGTATTTT. Combining the CDR3 with reference TRBV28 and TRBJ2-3 gives the whole variable domain DVKVTQSSRYLVKRTGEKVFLECVQDMDHENMFWYRQDPGLGLRLIYFSYDVKMKEKGDIPEGYSVSREKKERFSLILESASTNQTSMYLCAISRRPAGTDTQYFGPGTRLTVL.